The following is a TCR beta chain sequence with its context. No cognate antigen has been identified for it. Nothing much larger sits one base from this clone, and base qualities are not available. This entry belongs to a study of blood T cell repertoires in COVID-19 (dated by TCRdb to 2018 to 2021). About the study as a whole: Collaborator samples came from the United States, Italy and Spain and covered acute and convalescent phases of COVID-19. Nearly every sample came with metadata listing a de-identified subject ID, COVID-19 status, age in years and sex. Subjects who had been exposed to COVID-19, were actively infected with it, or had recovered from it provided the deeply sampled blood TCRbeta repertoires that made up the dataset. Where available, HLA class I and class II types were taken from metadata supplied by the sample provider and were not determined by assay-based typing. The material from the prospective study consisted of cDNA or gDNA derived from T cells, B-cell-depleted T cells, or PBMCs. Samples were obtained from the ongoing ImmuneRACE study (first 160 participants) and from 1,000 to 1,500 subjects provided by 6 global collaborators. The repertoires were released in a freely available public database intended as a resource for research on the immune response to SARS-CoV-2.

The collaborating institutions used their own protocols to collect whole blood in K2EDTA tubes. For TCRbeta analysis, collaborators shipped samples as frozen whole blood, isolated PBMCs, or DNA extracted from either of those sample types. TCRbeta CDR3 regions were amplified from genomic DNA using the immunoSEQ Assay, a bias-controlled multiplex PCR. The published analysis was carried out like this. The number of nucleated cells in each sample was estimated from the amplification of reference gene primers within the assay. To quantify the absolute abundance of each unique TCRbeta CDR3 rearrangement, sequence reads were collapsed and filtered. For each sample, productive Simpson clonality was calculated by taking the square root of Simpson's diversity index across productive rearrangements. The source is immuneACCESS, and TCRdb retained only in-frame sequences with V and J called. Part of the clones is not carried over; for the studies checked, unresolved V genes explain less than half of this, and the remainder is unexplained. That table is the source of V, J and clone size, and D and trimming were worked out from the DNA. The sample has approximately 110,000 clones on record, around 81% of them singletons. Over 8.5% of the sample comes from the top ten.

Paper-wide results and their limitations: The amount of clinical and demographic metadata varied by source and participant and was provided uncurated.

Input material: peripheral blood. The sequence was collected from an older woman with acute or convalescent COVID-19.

In nucleotide form, the sequence is TGCAGTGTAGACAGGGTAGCTGAAGCTTTCTTT. This codes for CSVDRVAEAFF. Recombination linked TRBV20-1 to TRBJ1-1; 7 central nucleotides agree with TRBD1. The germline V end is reduced by 7 bases and the J end by 6 bases; junction bases left unmatched: 5. The CDR3, from cysteine to phenylalanine, totals 11 residues. The only DNA kept is the CDR3, 33 bases in frame from the first base. Sequences DFQATT (CDR1) and SNEGSKA (CDR2) are obtained from the germline V gene (reference sequence).